The 10 T cell receptor beta chains listed next were all sequenced from one sample in a study of T cells in women clearing cervical HPV infection. Produced via immunoSEQ multiplex PCR; TCRdb's table is partial and in-frame only. Listed are around 25,000 clones; more than 9.5% falls within the top ten. Sequencing input: blood buffy coat. The origin of the receptors is a woman aged 18 to 75 with a cervical HPV16 infection that either progressed to CIN3+ or cleared (not recorded which).

In the case of this clone: Coverage ceases 3 residues before the CDR3 finishes, and the germline J gene fills in the end. This sequence joins TRBV7-2 and TRBJ1-1; D perhaps matches TRBD1 (5 bases). Germline V gene lookup returns CDR1 SGHTA and CDR2 FQGNSA. Between the trimmed V and J ends, which lost 4 bases and 5 bases, there was a span of 17 bases. The CDR3 consists of 15 residues. Incomplete CDR3 DNA: TGTGCCAGCAGCTACCGTCAGGGCACCCAGACTGAA. Translation: CASSYRQGTQTE. The full CDR3 sequence reads CASSYRQGTQTEAFF.

To note about this clone: The CDR3 is cut off 3 residues early in the read; its end comes from the germline J gene. The sample holds other DNA sequences that translate to the same CDR3. V gene TRBV2 combines with J gene TRBJ2-3, with 9 bases matching TRBD2. CDR1 is SNHLY, CDR2 FYNNEI, per germline. The V and J ends lost 1 base and 5 bases, in that order; junction bases with no gene match: 4. The CDR3 sequence is 15 residues long. The CDR3 sequence is CASSEERGAGDTQYF. The CDR3 bases that were read are TGTGCCAGCAGTGAAGAGCGGGGGGCGGGAGATACG.

Worth noting for this clone: The read falls 3 residues short of the CDR3 end, and the missing part is taken from the germline J gene. This chain uses TRBV6-2 or TRBV6-3 with TRBJ2-7; D may be TRBD2 (7 bases). This CDR3 comprises 14 residues. CDR1 is MNHEY, CDR2 SVGEGT, per germline. The V and J ends lost 6 bases and 3 bases respectively, with 15 bases between them. The CDR3 here is CASSSAGADYEQYF. The part of the CDR3 DNA that was read is TGTGCCAGCAGCTCGGCGGGGGCGGACTACGAG.

In the case of this clone: The read falls 3 residues short of the CDR3 end, and the missing part is taken from the germline J gene. The chain joins TRBV20-1 to TRBJ2-7; weak D call: TRBD1 (6 bases). The CDR3 totals 14 residues. V was clipped by 2 bases and J by 5 bases, with 16 bases between them. From germline, CDR1 is DFQATT and CDR2 SNEGSKA (reference sequence). CDR3: CSARSTGWYNEQYF. Incomplete CDR3 DNA: TGCAGTGCTAGATCTACAGGGTGGTACAACGAG.

A note on this clone: With the read ending 3 residues before the CDR3 end, the germline J gene is used to fill in that end. The chain is built from TRBV7-2 and TRBJ2-5; possible D gene TRBD1, 5 bases. This CDR3 has 14 residues. Trimming removed 2 bases at V and 2 bases at J, with 9 bases between. CDR1 SGHTA and CDR2 FQGNSA come from the germline V gene. The CDR3 bases that were read are TGTACCAGCAGCTTAAGGGGATCTCAAGAGACC. It yields the protein CTSSLRGSQET. The full CDR3 protein is CTSSLRGSQETQYF.

A note on this clone: The sequenced fragment ends 3 residues before the CDR3 boundary, so the rest is inferred from the germline J gene. This chain links TRBV20-1 with TRBJ2-7; TRBD1 aligns across 7 bases. Germline-derived CDR1 and CDR2 are DFQATT and SNEGSKA (reference sequence). CDR3 length equals 15 residues. Trimming took 2 bases from V and 5 from J; bases not matched to a gene: 12. This CDR3 reads CSARQFGTAIDEQYF. The sequenced CDR3 bases are TGCAGTGCTAGACAATTCGGGACAGCCATTGACGAG.

About this clone: Coverage ceases 3 residues before the CDR3 finishes, and the germline J gene fills in the end. The chain is built from TRBV2 and TRBJ1-3, with no clear D. The CDR3 is 11 residues long. Trimming took off 10 bases at V and 9 bases at J, with 13 bases between the two ends. Germline assignment: CDR1 SNHLY and CDR2 FYNNEI. Partial CDR3 DNA: TGTGCCAACGTCTGGTCCGGCACC. The encoded protein is CANVWSGT. The CDR3 in full is CANVWSGTIYF.

Turning to this clone: The read terminates 3 residues ahead of where the CDR3 ends, so the germline J gene completes it. The J gene is TRBJ2-4, the V gene TRBV6-2 or TRBV6-3; the D gene is possibly TRBD1 (6 bases). From germline, CDR1 is MNHEY and CDR2 SVGEGT. The CDR3 extends over 14 amino acids. Deletions cut 8 bases from V and 5 bases from J, with 16 bases between. The sequenced part of the CDR3 DNA is TGTGCCAGCGGGGCAGACAGGAGCCAAAACATT. Its protein is CASGADRSQNI. The CDR3 as a whole reads CASGADRSQNIQYF.

For this clone: The read finishes 3 residues shy of the CDR3 end, and the germline J gene is used to complete it. This chain joins TRBV2 and TRBJ2-3; 7 nucleotides align to TRBD1. Germline-derived CDR1 and CDR2 are SNHLY and FYNNEI. The CDR3 spans 15 residues. CDR3 region: CASSRQGVGQETQYF. CDR3 DNA, as far as it was read: TGTGCCAGCAGCCGACAGGGCGTGGGTCAAGAGACG. Full variable domain (remainder filled in from reference TRBV2 and TRBJ2-3): EPEVTQTPSHQVTQMGQEVILRCVPISNHLYFYWYRQILGQKVEFLVSFYNNEISEKSEIFDDQFSVERPDGSNFTLKIRSTKLEDSAMYFCASSRQGVGQETQYFGPGTRLTVL.

Concerning this clone: The read falls 3 residues short of the CDR3 end, and the missing part is taken from the germline J gene. The chain has TRBV20-1 and TRBJ2-1; perhaps TRBD1 as D (6 bases). Per germline, CDR1 DFQATT and CDR2 SNEGSKA (reference sequence). Trimming took 3 bases from V and 5 from J, leaving 8 bases between them. The CDR3 has 12 residues. The sequenced CDR3 bases are TGCAGTGCTAGGGGGGCCCACAATGAG. Its protein product is CSARGAHNE. The entire CDR3 reads CSARGAHNEQFF.